The clone carrying this T cell receptor (beta chain) appeared many times. Its antigen remains unidentified. The data were taken from a study of identical twins. General study points: Fewer insertions marked abundant cord blood beta clonotypes; young adult naive trended weakly, memory not at all. Where out-of-frame alpha sequences were twin-shared, they showed excess low generation probability.

TCRdb itself ran the 5' RACE reads through MiXCR, one entry per CDR3 protein. Counted here are hundreds of thousands of distinct CDR3 sequences, about 18% occurring once; the ten biggest clones make up around 13%. Germline trimming cut 7 bases from V and 8 bases from J; bases unmatched to any gene: 15. Germline CDR1 and CDR2: DFQATT and SNEGSKA (reference sequence). The CDR3 sequence is 15 residues long. This sample was shared with a second study, whose subject was T cells expressing NK-cell markers. As reported in that work: In the group of eight sequenced donors, seven were HCMV-seropositive and one was seronegative. Where a handful of donors were concerned, these clonotypes also led the CD3+CD56-NKG2C+ fraction.

The origin of this receptor is a woman in her late teens or twenties in good health. The sample comprised PBMCs. V is TRBV20-1 and J is TRBJ2-1, with 9 bases lining up with TRBD1. CDR3 nucleotides: TGCAGTGGAAGCCACCCCGGACAGGGGAGTTATGAGCAGTTCTTC. It translates to CSGSHPGQGSYEQFF.